This T cell receptor beta chain emerged from a study of blood T cells in healthy people across ages (dated by TCRdb to the mid-2010s). At the level of the whole study: In model experiments, template switching captured roughly one uniquely barcoded TCR beta cDNA molecule for every two T cells. Using deep sequencing normalized with unique cDNA molecular identifiers, the study measured how TCR beta repertoire diversity changes with age. Four age groups were formed from the donors: young (average approximately 16 years), middle-aged (approximately 39), aged (around 68) and long-lived (82). To avoid experimental bias, donors of different ages were spread randomly across the sequencing lanes. Using the same blood draw, the study looked at two additional independent replicas of 1 million unique cDNA reads for two donors, one aged 18 to 30 and the other aged 80 or older. The full study reports these points: Compared with the aged group, more naive CD4+ T cells, fewer expanded clones and increased TCR diversity were shown by the long-lived group, suggesting age selection. Estimates of total diversity based on one million sequenced T cells were considered lower bounds and underestimates. As age increased, observed TCR beta diversity per million T cells dropped in a roughly linear way, and a significant reduction was already evident by age about 40. Since profiling was done on bulk unsorted PBMCs, naive and antigen-experienced compartments could not be conclusively compared. There was a strong correlation between observed TCR beta diversity and the percentage of naive T cells measured by flow cytometry. Because the CMV infection status of the donors was unknown, age-related changes in expanded clonotypes may potentially have been confounded.

Donors were roughly 40 systemically healthy Caucasian individuals from Russia aged roughly 6 to 90 years. Each donor gave ten milliliters of peripheral blood, drawn into EDTA-treated Vacutainer tubes. Ficoll-Paque density-gradient centrifugation was used to isolate PBMCs, with at least 6.5 million per sample. Total RNA, at least 6 micrograms per sample, was extracted from PBMCs with Trizol reagent. Naive CD45RAhigh/CD27high T cell percentages were measured by flow cytometry on a PBMC aliquot from every donor. CDR1 and CDR2 were assigned from the germline V gene as SGHRS and YFSETQ. The CDR3, from cysteine to phenylalanine, totals 14 residues. The entry retains the CDR3 DNA only, 42 bases that are in frame from base 1. At the junction V is shortened by 0 bases and J by 4 bases, with 11 bases in between. Remarks on this clonotype: What antigen it recognizes has not been identified. Base qualities are not at hand, and no much larger clone is one base apart.

Library creation used 5' RACE. Sequencing relied on an Illumina HiSeq 2500. A second PCR of about 7 to 12 cycles was performed with a sample-barcoded 5' primer and a J-beta primer mix. Each TCR beta cDNA molecule received a unique molecular identifier from a template-switch 5' adaptor carrying 12 random nucleotides. Each sample yielded at least 3 million CDR3-containing paired-end reads. First-strand cDNA was synthesized from all RNA with the Mint cDNA synthesis kit, primed by a TRBC-specific oligonucleotide. All cDNA was treated with uracil-DNA glycosylase and then went through a first 18-cycle PCR with the universal primers M1SS and BC2_uni_R. In the authors' own workflow: Each sample was normalized by randomly selecting 1 million high-quality reads, each carrying a distinct molecular identifier. Instead of being binned into consensus sequences, reads with shared molecular identifiers were discarded. CDR3 identification, clonotype clustering and error correction used MiTCR with a Q25 quality threshold and the strictest error-elimination algorithm. A nonparametric unseen species model with Euler transformation was used to estimate lower-bound total TCR beta diversity. TCRdb reanalyzed the raw reads on its own, using fastp at Q25 for trimming and MiXCR for clone calling, and kept in-frame beta chains. CDR3 protein sequences are deduplicated, and each keeps its most common genes and DNA. In this record, the V and J calls reflect TCRdb's handling and not the investigators' own analysis. Recorded for this sample are about 970,000 distinct CDR3 sequences; roughly half of them occurred a single time. In total, the top ten clones hold over 20% of the sample.

This clonotype was obtained from a woman in her sixties in good health. The chain is made from TRBV5-1 and TRBJ2-7; matching of 6 bases hints at TRBD2 as the D gene. Sample: blood. The CDR3 protein is CASSLVVAEYEQYF. The DNA reads as follows: TGCGCCAGCAGCTTGGTGGTAGCGGAGTACGAGCAGTACTTC.